What follows are 10 T cell receptor beta chains derived from one specimen sequenced in a study of blood T cell repertoires in COVID-19 (dated by TCRdb to 2020 to 2022). Library method: the immunoSEQ multiplex PCR assay. Drawn from immuneACCESS, this table holds only the in-frame rearrangements with V and J called that TCRdb kept. Clones are partly lost; checked studies trace under half to an unresolved V gene and leave the rest unexplained. This sample has 300,000 or so clones in its table, and 85% to 90% of those were observed once. The ten largest clonotypes hold roughly 1.3% of the sample. Sequences were obtained from peripheral blood. These receptors all come from an older man with acute or convalescent COVID-19.

In regard to this clone: The sample holds other DNA sequences that translate to the same CDR3. This chain links TRBV18 with TRBJ2-7; possibly TRBD1 for D (6 bases). Germline CDR1 is KGHSH and CDR2 is LQKENI. This CDR3 contains 13 residues. V lost 3 bases, J lost 3 bases, and 9 bases lay in between. The CDR3 DNA reads TGTGCCAGCTCACCCGGGACAAACTACGAGCAGTACTTC. This encodes CASSPGTNYEQYF.

This clone was observed once. This sequence joins TRBV11-3 and TRBJ2-3; 12 positions agree with TRBD2. Trimming at V came to 4 bases and at J to 1 base, leaving 6 bases not matched to a gene. Germline V gives CDR1 SGHNT, CDR2 YENEEA. The CDR3 runs 17 residues. The CDR3 DNA is TGTGCCAGCAGCTATCGGACTAGCGGGGCCCGCACAGATACGCAGTATTTT. Translation: CASSYRTSGARTDTQYF.

A few counts support this clone. This sequence joins TRBV29-1 and TRBJ1-1; D might be TRBD1 (5 bases). Germline V gene data show CDR1 as SQVTM and CDR2 as ANQGSEA. The CDR3 is 14 amino acids. V lost 4 bases, J lost 1 base, and 13 bases lay in between. The CDR3, as DNA: TGCAGCGTTGCCGCAGGGTTGGGGAACACTGAAGCTTTCTTT. It specifies CSVAAGLGNTEAFF. Filled out from reference TRBV29-1 and TRBJ1-1, the complete variable domain reads SAVISQKPSRDICQRGTSLTIQCQVDSQVTMMFWYRQQPGQSLTLIATANQGSEATYESGFVIDKFPISRPNLTFSTLTVSNMSPEDSSIYLCSVAAGLGNTEAFFGQGTRLTVV.

The sample holds one count of this clone. The rearrangement joins TRBV10-3 to TRBJ2-7; perhaps TRBD2 as D (6 bases). Looked up from germline, CDR1 is ENHRY and CDR2 is SYGVKD. Trimming stripped 11 bases from V and 2 bases from J, with 10 bases between. The CDR3 length is 11 residues. Here the CDR3 reads CASGEAYEQYF. The CDR3 nucleotides read TGTGCCTCGGGGGAGGCCTACGAGCAGTACTTC.

The J gene is TRBJ2-1, the V gene TRBV10-2; 10 nucleotides agree with TRBD1. V was clipped by 4 bases and J by 4 bases; unmatched bases: 4. This CDR3 has 15 amino acids. Germline assignment: CDR1 WSHSY and CDR2 SAAADI. DNA of the CDR3: TGCGCCAGCAGTGGCCCGGGACAGGGGTACAATGAGCAGTTCTTC. It translates to CASSGPGQGYNEQFF.

The chain is built from TRBV4-3 and TRBJ1-3; no clear D gene. Germline V gives CDR1 LGHNA, CDR2 YSLEER. This CDR3 has 15 residues. V gave up 0 bases and J gave up 0 bases, with 6 bases separating them. CDR3 bases: TGCGCCAGCAGCCAAGACAGATACTCTGGAAACACCATATATTTT. This encodes CASSQDRYSGNTIYF.

The rearrangement joins TRBV6-2 or TRBV6-3 to TRBJ2-7; no definite D call. Germline V lookup: CDR1 MNHEY, CDR2 SVGEGT. The V end was cut by 6 bases, the J end by 4 bases, with 10 bases between. The length of the CDR3 is 12 residues. CDR3 DNA sequence: TGTGCCAGCAGCTCCCCTAGTTACGAGCAGTACTTC. Translated, it gives CASSSPSYEQYF.

J is TRBJ1-3 and V is TRBV30; 8 nucleotides line up with TRBD1. V lost 2 bases, J lost 3 bases, and 3 bases stayed unmatched. The germline gives CDR1 GTSNPN, CDR2 SVGIG (reference sequence). The CDR3 contains 14 residues. CDR3 residues: CAWSQGAVGNTIYF. DNA for the CDR3: TGTGCCTGGAGTCAGGGGGCGGTTGGAAACACCATATATTTT.

The rearrangement uses TRBV7-2 and TRBJ2-7, with 8 bases lining up with TRBD1. V trimming: 3 bases; J trimming: 2 bases; junction bases outside the gene matches: 9. The V gene's germline CDR1 is SGHTA and CDR2 FQGNSA. This CDR3 has 16 residues. The CDR3 nucleotides read TGTGCCAGCAGCTTGGGTCAGGGGGCTGGGACCTACGAGCAGTACTTC. This translates into CASSLGQGAGTYEQYF. Supplemented by reference TRBV7-2 and TRBJ2-7, the full variable domain reads GAGVSQSPSNKVTEKGKDVELRCDPISGHTALYWYRQSLGQGLEFLIYFQGNSAPDKSGLPSDRFSAERTGGSVSTLTIQRTQQEDSAVYLCASSLGQGAGTYEQYFGPGTRLTVT.

The chain combines TRBV12-3 or TRBV12-4 with TRBJ2-3; TRBD2 matches 7 bases. The CDR3 consists of 13 residues. Trimming took 5 bases from V and 6 from J; bases not matched to a gene: 5. This CDR3 is CASSPGLDDTQYF. Here the CDR3 DNA reads TGTGCCAGCAGTCCCGGACTAGATGATACGCAGTATTTT.